The 3 T cell receptor beta chains listed next were all sequenced from one sample in a study of blood T cell repertoires in COVID-19. Sequencing was performed with immunoSEQ multiplex PCR; in TCRdb, only in-frame clones are kept and a portion is missing. The sample consists of hundreds of thousands of clones, about 90% of them appearing once. Material for sequencing was peripheral blood. Receptors originate from a woman aged 45-59 years with COVID-19, enrolled during active disease.

The V call is TRBV27, the J call TRBJ2-3, with a tentative D call TRBD1 (5 bases). Trimming took 5 bases from V and 6 from J, leaving 24 bases between them. Per germline, CDR1 MNHEY and CDR2 SMNVEV (reference sequence). This CDR3 spans 17 amino acids. CDR3 in amino acids: CASSRVIGVRLADTQYF. CDR3 bases: TGTGCCAGCAGTCGCGTGATAGGGGTAAGGCTGGCGGATACGCAGTATTTT.

The V and J genes are TRBV30 and TRBJ2-1; TRBD2 matches 10 bases. This CDR3 comprises 15 residues. Germline loops: CDR1 GTSNPN, CDR2 SVGIG (reference sequence). V shed 4 bases, J shed 3 bases, and the junction held 6 bases outside the gene matches. CDR3 residues: CAWKWGTSDYNEQFF. In nucleotides, the CDR3 is TGTGCCTGGAAATGGGGGACTAGCGACTACAATGAGCAGTTCTTC.

A note on this clone: One end of the junction fails to match germline, which may point to a read error. The sample contains more than one DNA sequence encoding this CDR3. This chain uses TRBV7-7 with TRBJ2-2, with 11 bases lining up with TRBD2. The CDR3 runs 15 residues. Germline-derived CDR1 and CDR2 are SSHAT and FNYEAQ (reference sequence). The chain's CDR3 is CASSRLAGNTGELFF. CDR3 DNA: TGTGCCAGCAGCCGACTAGCGGGAAACACCGGAGAGCTGTTTTTT.